The 8 T cell receptor beta chains below were found in one sample sequenced in a study of control samples from healthy donors and cancer patients. Libraries were prepared by immunoSEQ multiplex PCR; TCRdb keeps only in-frame clonotypes and omits some of them. The data contain 65,000 to 100,000 clones, 91% of them seen just once; the ten biggest clones take up roughly a sixth. Material for sequencing was blood. The receptors here all came from a man between 45 and 60 years old in good health.

This chain joins TRBV5-4 and TRBJ1-2, with D unresolved. V was clipped by 1 base and J by 3 bases, with 7 bases between them. The CDR3 is 13 amino acids. CDR1 is SGHNT, CDR2 YYREEE, per germline (reference sequence). The CDR3 DNA sequence: TGTGCCAGCAGCTTGAAGCCGGACTATGGCTACACCTTC. It encodes CASSLKPDYGYTF.

CDR3 DNA sequence: TGTGCCAGCAGCAAACCCTGTTCGAGGGCCCTCCACTTT. Translation gives CASSKPCSRALHF. The chain uses TRBV21-1 and TRBJ1-6. TRBV21-1 corresponds to a pseudogene. The CDR3 is 13 amino acids.

This clone appeared once. The chain couples TRBV12-3 or TRBV12-4 to TRBJ1-5, with D maybe TRBD1 (5 bases). The CDR3 sequence is 13 residues long. The ends were cut back, 7 bases at V and 5 bases at J, with 12 bases in the middle. CDR3 sequence reads: CASTGGKDQPQHF. The CDR3 region has the DNA TGTGCCAGCACGGGGGGGAAGGATCAGCCCCAGCATTTT.

V usage is TRBV27 and J usage is TRBJ1-6; the match to TRBD1 covers 9 bases. From germline, CDR1 is MNHEY and CDR2 SMNVEV (reference sequence). The CDR3 covers 16 residues. J gave up 6 bases and V 7 bases, and 10 bases lay outside the gene matches. CDR3 DNA: TGTGCCAGCAACCGGGGGGCGGGACAGGGTAATTCACCCCTCCACTTT. The encoded protein is CASNRGAGQGNSPLHF.

V is TRBV7-2 and J is TRBJ2-5; unclear D gene. The CDR3 covers 14 residues. Trimming shortened V by 3 bases and J by 1 base, and 9 bases separated the two germline ends. The germline gives CDR1 SGHTA, CDR2 FQGNSA. The CDR3 DNA reads as TGTGCCAGCAGCTTTTCCAGGCTCCAAGAGACCCAGTACTTC. Amino acid sequence: CASSFSRLQETQYF.

This sequence joins TRBV2 and TRBJ1-2; the D is unclear. CDR1 is SNHLY and CDR2 is FYNNEI in the germline V gene. There are 12 residues in the CDR3. V lost 4 bases and J 8 bases, leaving 11 bases between the germline ends. The CDR3 is CASSANSRGYTF. Here the CDR3 DNA reads TGTGCCAGCAGTGCTAATAGTCGGGGCTACACCTTC.

J is TRBJ1-4 and V is TRBV19, with 7 nucleotides matching TRBD1. Trimming cost V 4 bases and J 8 bases; bases outside gene matches: 10. The CDR3 contains 15 residues. The germline gives CDR1 LNHDA, CDR2 SQIVND (reference sequence). This CDR3 reads CASSTHYRGKEKLFF. In nucleotides, the CDR3 is TGTGCCAGTAGTACCCATTACAGGGGCAAGGAAAAACTGTTTTTT. Full variable domain (remainder filled in from reference TRBV19 and TRBJ1-4): DGGITQSPKYLFRKEGQNVTLSCEQNLNHDAMYWYRQDPGQGLRLIYYSQIVNDFQKGDIAEGYSVSREKKESFPLTVTSAQKNPTAFYLCASSTHYRGKEKLFFGSGTQLSVL.

This chain uses TRBV7-2 with TRBJ1-4, with D perhaps matching TRBD1 (6 bases). There are 15 residues in the CDR3. The V gene's germline CDR1 is SGHTA and CDR2 FQGNSA. V was cut by 5 bases and J by 4 bases, with 14 bases left in between. The CDR3 DNA sequence: TGTGCCAGCAGCCGTACAGGACAGAGTAATGAAAAACTGTTTTTT. Amino acid sequence: CASSRTGQSNEKLFF.